What follows are 30 T cell receptor beta chains derived from one specimen sequenced in a study of T cell repertoires in cytomegalovirus infection. Their antigens are not known. Each CDR3 protein is one row after TCRdb ran MiXCR on the reads. The sample lists some 900,000 distinct CDR3 sequences; 32% were seen once. Here the sequenced sample was cultured CD8+ T cells from PBMCs, taken from culture after CMV antigen stimulation. The receptors stem from a human donor in good health (CMV status not recorded). Some clones in this sample may be carry-over from other donors' samples.

V usage is TRBV3-1 and J usage is TRBJ1-1; D ambiguous. Germline loops: CDR1 LGHDT, CDR2 YNNKEL (reference sequence). Trimming took 2 bases from V and 5 from J, leaving 12 bases between them. The CDR3 is 14 residues long. The CDR3 bases are TGTGCCAGCAGCCAACGGGTAGTAGGGACTGAAGCTTTCTTT. Translating gives CASSQRVVGTEAFF. The full variable domain, with the rest looked up from reference TRBV3-1 and TRBJ1-1, is DTAVSQTPKYLVTQMGNDKSIKCEQNLGHDTMYWYKQDSKKFLKIMFSYNNKELIINETVPNRFSPKSPDKAHLNLHINSLELGDSAVYFCASSQRVVGTEAFFGQGTRLTVV.

This sequence joins TRBV6-2 or TRBV6-3 and TRBJ1-1, with D possibly TRBD1 on 6 matching bases. This CDR3 comprises 18 residues. V shed 0 bases and J shed 1 base, with 18 bases lying between them. Germline CDR1 is MNHEY and CDR2 is SVGEGT. The CDR3 nucleotides are TGTGCCAGCAGTTACTCTGATGACGGAAAGGGGGGGAACACTGAAGCTTTCTTT. Its translation: CASSYSDDGKGGNTEAFF.

Comment on this clonotype: Being one base from a much bigger clone, this may be a read error. This rearrangement joins TRBV7-3 to TRBJ2-2; TRBD2 matches 9 bases. V shed 5 bases, J shed 4 bases, and the junction held 17 bases outside the gene matches. Germline loops: CDR1 SGHTA, CDR2 FQGTGA. The CDR3 is 19 residues long. CDR3: CASSPNIGGGAAGTGELFF. The CDR3 DNA is TGTGCCAGCAGCCCCAATATAGGCGGGGGGGCCGCGGGCACCGGGGAGCTGTTTTTT.

This chain joins TRBV6-6 and TRBJ1-1; D gene ambiguous. CDR3 length equals 10 residues. Trimming removed 6 bases at V and 11 bases at J, with 10 bases between. CDR1 and CDR2 from the germline V gene are MNHNY and SVGAGI (reference sequence). The CDR3 loop reads CASSTRQAFF. The CDR3 nucleotides read TGTGCCAGCAGCACGAGGCAGGCTTTCTTT.

This clonotype was counted a few times. V usage is TRBV9 and J usage is TRBJ2-3; TRBD2 aligns across 11 bases. The CDR3 contains 16 residues. Trimming removed 3 bases from V and 5 bases from J; junction bases left unmatched: 8. CDR1 and CDR2 (germline): SGDLS, YYNGEE. For the CDR3, the DNA is TGTGCCAGCAGCGGGTCGGTAGCGGGGGGGCGAGATACGCAGTATTTT. Amino acids: CASSGSVAGGRDTQYF.

The table lists this clonotype with many counts. V is TRBV28 and J is TRBJ1-5; TRBD1 aligns across 11 bases. The CDR3 extends over 16 amino acids. The V gene's germline CDR1 is MDHEN and CDR2 SYDVKM. With 6 bases clipped from V and 7 bases from J, the junction kept 11 bases outside the gene matches. CDR3 DNA sequence: TGTGCCAGCAGCCGCGAGGACAGGGGGCGCGACCAGCCCCAGCATTTT. It encodes CASSREDRGRDQPQHF.

This clonotype was seen once. Possible read error: a much larger clone is one base away. The chain links TRBV7-3 to TRBJ2-2; perhaps TRBD2 as D (7 bases). The CDR3 runs to 17 residues. Deletions cut 5 bases from V and 3 bases from J, with 19 bases between. In germline, CDR1 is SGHTA, CDR2 FQGTGA. The DNA of the CDR3 is TGTGCCAGCAGCCCCGGACTAGTGGGGGCCCACACCGGGGAGCTGTTTTTT. Translating it yields CASSPGLVGAHTGELFF.

This chain joins TRBV2 and TRBJ1-1; D ambiguous. CDR3 length: 14 residues. V was trimmed by 3 bases and J by 1 base, leaving 9 bases between them. Germline lookup yields CDR1 SNHLY and CDR2 FYNNEI. The CDR3 sequence is CASSESDGNTEAFF. The DNA for the CDR3 is TGTGCCAGCAGTGAGTCTGACGGGAACACTGAAGCTTTCTTT. The variable domain in full, completed from reference TRBV2 and TRBJ1-1, reads EPEVTQTPSHQVTQMGQEVILRCVPISNHLYFYWYRQILGQKVEFLVSFYNNEISEKSEIFDDQFSVERPDGSNFTLKIRSTKLEDSAMYFCASSESDGNTEAFFGQGTRLTVV.

This clonotype has only a few counts. This chain uses TRBV6-6 with TRBJ1-5; D is unclear. The length of the CDR3 is 15 residues. The V end was cut by 6 bases, the J end by 7 bases, with 19 bases between. Per germline, CDR1 MNHNY and CDR2 SVGAGI (reference sequence). The CDR3 DNA reads as TGTGCCAGCAGGAATGCCGGAGGGAAGGAACAGCCCCAGCATTTT. Translation: CASRNAGGKEQPQHF.

This clonotype was detected ten times or more. The gene calls are TRBV6-2 or TRBV6-3 and TRBJ2-2; the D is unclear. The V gene's germline CDR1 is MNHEY and CDR2 SVGEGT. V was clipped by 5 bases and J by 4 bases, with 8 bases between them. The CDR3 loop spans 13 amino acids. This chain's CDR3 is CASSPSGTGELFF. The CDR3 DNA follows: TGTGCCAGCAGTCCTTCGGGCACCGGGGAGCTGTTTTTT.

The sample holds many counts of this clonotype. V usage is TRBV7-2 and J usage is TRBJ2-1; D is possibly TRBD1 or TRBD2 (5 bases each). V was clipped by 4 bases and J by 0 bases, with 22 bases between them. CDR1 is SGHTA, CDR2 FQGNSA, per germline. This CDR3 spans 19 amino acids. Here the CDR3 reads CASSSISEGTFHSYNEQFF. CDR3 sequence (DNA): TGTGCCAGCAGCTCAATTTCCGAGGGGACCTTTCACTCCTACAATGAGCAGTTCTTC.

This chain uses TRBV25-1 with TRBJ1-2; maybe TRBD1 (6 bases). V shed 4 bases and J shed 8 bases, with 23 bases lying between them. The CDR3 totals 16 residues. Germline CDR1 and CDR2: MGHDK and SYGVNS. The chain's CDR3 is CASSVAIGGARRGYTF. Here the CDR3 DNA reads TGTGCCAGCAGTGTCGCAATCGGGGGGGCTCGTCGAGGCTACACCTTC.

The chain has TRBV27 and TRBJ2-5; D perhaps matches TRBD2 (7 bases). The CDR3 spans 16 residues. Trimming stripped 2 bases from V and 1 base from J, with 14 bases between. CDR1 is MNHEY, CDR2 SMNVEV, per germline (reference sequence). CDR3 loop: CASSLGGGRRQETQYF. In nucleotides, the CDR3 is TGTGCCAGCAGTTTAGGGGGGGGCAGGCGCCAAGAGACCCAGTACTTC.

This clonotype was seen a handful of times. This rearrangement joins TRBV7-9 to TRBJ1-1; TRBD1 might be the D (5 bases). The ends were cut back, 5 bases at V and 1 base at J, with 17 bases in the middle. Germline V gene sequence: CDR1 SEHNR, CDR2 FQNEAQ (reference sequence). The CDR3 loop spans 16 amino acids. The CDR3 DNA reads TGTGCCAGCAGCCTCCCTGGCAGGGTTGGGAACACTGAAGCTTTCTTT. It encodes CASSLPGRVGNTEAFF. Full variable domain (remainder filled in from reference TRBV7-9 and TRBJ1-1): DTGVSQNPRHKITKRGQNVTFRCDPISEHNRLYWYRQTLGQGPEFLTYFQNEAQLEKSRLLSDRFSAERPKGSFSTLEIQRTEQGDSAMYLCASSLPGRVGNTEAFFGQGTRLTVV.

The chain links TRBV6-5 to TRBJ2-3; TRBD1 is a possible D gene (6 bases). V lost 5 bases and J 2 bases, leaving 11 bases between the germline ends. This CDR3 spans 14 amino acids. The germline gives CDR1 MNHEY, CDR2 SVGAGI. As DNA, the CDR3 is TGTGCCAGCAGTGAGGACAGAATCACAGATACGCAGTATTTT. Protein: CASSEDRITDTQYF.

V gene TRBV6-6 combines with J gene TRBJ2-5; D may be TRBD1 or TRBD2 (6 bases each). The CDR3 consists of 17 residues. In germline, CDR1 is MNHNY, CDR2 SVGAGI (reference sequence). V shed 7 bases and J shed 5 bases, with 26 bases lying between them. The CDR3 spells CASTPHGGGSLRETQYF. As DNA, the CDR3 is TGTGCCAGCACCCCTCACGGGGGCGGGTCCCTGCGGGAGACCCAGTACTTC.

As to this clonotype: This may stem from a read error, because a much larger clone lies one nucleotide away. As the CDR3 is not closed by the conserved phenylalanine or tryptophan, this likely results from a read error. The CDR3 loop is CASSRGYYNSPLHS. The CDR3 coding sequence is TGTGCCAGCAGCCGGGGTTACTATAATTCACCCCTCCACTCT. This rearrangement joins TRBV7-2 to TRBJ1-6; D unresolved. CDR1 and CDR2 from the germline V gene are SGHTA and FQGNSA. V lost 5 bases and J 3 bases, leaving 8 bases between the germline ends. This CDR3 region has 14 residues.

This clonotype was observed a handful of times. This chain links TRBV27 with TRBJ2-3; 7 nucleotides align to TRBD2. The CDR3 totals 15 residues. Germline V gene sequence: CDR1 MNHEY, CDR2 SMNVEV (reference sequence). Trimming removed 0 bases from V and 2 bases from J; junction bases left unmatched: 2. The CDR3 region has the DNA TGTGCCAGCAGTTTATCCCGACTAGCCACAGATACGCAGTATTTT. It codes for CASSLSRLATDTQYF.

The J gene is TRBJ1-1, the V gene TRBV7-9; TRBD1 matches at 10 bases. After removal of 5 bases from V and 6 bases from J, the junction contained 12 bases not matched to a gene. This CDR3 has 16 amino acids. The V gene's germline CDR1 is SEHNR and CDR2 FQNEAQ (reference sequence). CDR3 in DNA: TGTGCCAGCAGCCCGAGGGACAGGGGACAAGTTCCTGAAGCTTTCTTT. Translation: CASSPRDRGQVPEAFF.

This clonotype came up a few times. This chain joins TRBV7-9 and TRBJ1-1, with D unclear. V gave up 5 bases and J gave up 1 base, with 11 bases separating them. Looked up from germline, CDR1 is SEHNR and CDR2 is FQNEAQ (reference sequence). This CDR3 spans 14 amino acids. For the CDR3, the DNA is TGTGCCAGCAGCCCGGCCTCCGCGAACACTGAAGCTTTCTTT. Translation: CASSPASANTEAFF. Together with reference TRBV7-9 and TRBJ1-1, the CDR3 gives the full variable domain: DTGVSQNPRHKITKRGQNVTFRCDPISEHNRLYWYRQTLGQGPEFLTYFQNEAQLEKSRLLSDRFSAERPKGSFSTLEIQRTEQGDSAMYLCASSPASANTEAFFGQGTRLTVV.

The chain employs TRBV7-9 and TRBJ1-1; D is uncertain. Trimming cost V 3 bases and J 4 bases, with 15 bases left between them. Looked up from germline, CDR1 is SEHNR and CDR2 is FQNEAQ (reference sequence). The CDR3 is 15 residues long. DNA of the CDR3: TGTGCCAGCAGCTTTGAGTGGGCCCTCGCCACTGAAGCTTTCTTT. Translating it yields CASSFEWALATEAFF.

Many counts were recorded for this clonotype. The chain joins TRBV19 to TRBJ2-7; a possible D gene is TRBD1 (5 bases). The CDR3 has 15 amino acids. CDR1 and CDR2 (germline): LNHDA, SQIVND (reference sequence). The V and J ends lost 3 bases and 5 bases respectively, with 17 bases between them. DNA of the CDR3: TGTGCCAGTAGTATCATGGGGCGACGAGGCGACGAGCAGTACTTC. The encoded protein is CASSIMGRRGDEQYF.

This clonotype was seen repeatedly, ten times or more. The chain has TRBV7-8 and TRBJ1-1; 8 bases are shared with TRBD1. V gave up 5 bases and J gave up 6 bases; unmatched junction bases: 5. CDR1 and CDR2 (germline): SGHVS, FQNEAQ. CDR3 length equals 13 residues. CDR3 amino acids: CASSPDRGAEAFF. CDR3 nucleotide sequence: TGTGCCAGCAGCCCCGACAGGGGTGCTGAAGCTTTCTTT.

The chain carries TRBV7-3 and TRBJ2-5, with TRBD1 as a possible D gene (6 bases). This CDR3 region has 12 residues. Per the germline V gene, CDR1 is SGHTA and CDR2 is FQGTGA. V was shortened by 8 bases and J by 5 bases, with 12 bases between the two germline ends. CDR3 in DNA: TGTGCCAGCGGCAAACAGGGTGAGACCCAGTACTTC. Translating gives CASGKQGETQYF.

At least ten counts were recorded for this clonotype. J is TRBJ2-5 and V is TRBV7-6, with a weak D call TRBD2 (5 bases). The germline V and J ends were trimmed by 5 bases and 4 bases, with 17 bases remaining between them. This CDR3 comprises 15 residues. From germline, CDR1 is SGHVS and CDR2 FNYEAQ. CDR3: CASSLFGGIGETQYF. DNA of the CDR3: TGTGCCAGCAGCCTCTTTGGAGGTATCGGAGAGACCCAGTACTTC.

About this clonotype itself: It may be a read error: a sequence one base away is much more abundant. V gene TRBV7-2 combines with J gene TRBJ2-3, with D possibly matching TRBD2 (5 bases). Germline lookup yields CDR1 SGHTA and CDR2 FQGNSA. The CDR3 runs 12 residues. The CDR3 protein is CVSSFPGDTQYF. The CDR3 region has the DNA TGTGTCAGCAGCTTTCCGGGGGATACGCAGTATTTT.

This clonotype was observed at least ten times. The J gene is TRBJ2-1, the V gene TRBV7-9; 11 nucleotides agree with TRBD2. After removal of 5 bases from V and 3 bases from J, the junction contained 6 bases not matched to a gene. Germline V lookup: CDR1 SEHNR, CDR2 FQNEAQ (reference sequence). CDR3 length equals 16 residues. The chain's CDR3 is CASSPPSGGLYNEQFF. In DNA form, the CDR3 reads TGTGCCAGCAGCCCACCTAGCGGGGGGCTCTACAATGAGCAGTTCTTC. Combining the CDR3 with reference TRBV7-9 and TRBJ2-1 gives the whole variable domain DTGVSQNPRHKITKRGQNVTFRCDPISEHNRLYWYRQTLGQGPEFLTYFQNEAQLEKSRLLSDRFSAERPKGSFSTLEIQRTEQGDSAMYLCASSPPSGGLYNEQFFGPGTRLTVL.

The genes are TRBV7-6 and TRBJ2-5, with a weak D call TRBD1 (5 bases). The CDR3 has 17 residues. Trimming left V 5 bases short and J 5 bases short, with 24 bases between. Germline CDR1 reads SGHVS; CDR2 reads FNYEAQ. The chain's CDR3 is CASSLTTETVLLETQYF. CDR3 bases: TGTGCCAGCAGCCTTACAACGGAGACAGTCCTCTTGGAGACCCAGTACTTC.

The rearrangement joins TRBV11-2 to TRBJ2-1; D is possibly TRBD2 (6 bases). Trimming took 5 bases from V and 7 from J, leaving 21 bases between them. Germline lookup yields CDR1 SGHAT and CDR2 FQNNGV. The CDR3 sequence is 16 residues long. DNA of the CDR3: TGTGCCAGCAGCGCGACGCTCGGGGTGGAGGGGAATGAGCAGTTCTTC. It specifies CASSATLGVEGNEQFF.

The chain links TRBV20-1 to TRBJ1-2; maybe TRBD1 (6 bases). The CDR3 spans 16 residues. Germline loops: CDR1 DFQATT, CDR2 SNEGSKA (reference sequence). The V end lost 0 bases, the J end lost 0 bases, and 14 bases lay between the germline ends. The CDR3 region is CSARDLQQGANYGYTF. The DNA for the CDR3 is TGCAGTGCTAGAGATCTCCAACAGGGAGCTAACTATGGCTACACCTTC.